This TCR beta chain emerged from a study of cytomegalovirus exposure and HLA in healthy donors. A note on this clone: The CDR3 does not close with the conserved phenylalanine or tryptophan, likely indicating a read error. The DNA is left out, because the CDR3 cannot be placed on it with certainty; the CDR3 is given as TCRdb lists it.

Amplification used 60 Vbeta primers and 13 Jbeta primers. The assay was immunoSEQ multiplex PCR, and TCRdb's table has in-frame clones only and misses some. The sample shows 70,000 to 90,000 clones, 63% of them seen only once. Sequencing used PBMCs. This TCR derives from a woman aged 40 to 50 in good health and CMV-seropositive.

CDR3 region: CASSSPFGRPFL. This chain links TRBV28 with TRBJ1-4. The CDR3 is 12 amino acids long, termini counted. Germline CDR1 MDHEN, CDR2 SYDVKM.